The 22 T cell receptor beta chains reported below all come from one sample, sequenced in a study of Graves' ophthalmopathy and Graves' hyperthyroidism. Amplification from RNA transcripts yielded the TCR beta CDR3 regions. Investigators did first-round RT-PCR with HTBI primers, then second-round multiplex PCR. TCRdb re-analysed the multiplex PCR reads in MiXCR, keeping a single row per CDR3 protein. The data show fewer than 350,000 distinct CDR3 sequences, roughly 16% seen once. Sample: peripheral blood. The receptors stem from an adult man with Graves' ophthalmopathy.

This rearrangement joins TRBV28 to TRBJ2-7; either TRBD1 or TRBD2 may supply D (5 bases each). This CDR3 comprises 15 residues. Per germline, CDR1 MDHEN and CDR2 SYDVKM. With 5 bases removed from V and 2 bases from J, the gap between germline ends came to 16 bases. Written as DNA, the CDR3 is TGTGCCAGCAGTCGACTGGGACCAAATACCTACGAGCAGTACTTC. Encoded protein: CASSRLGPNTYEQYF.

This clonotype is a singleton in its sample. CDR3 protein: CASSFFVGAGAYEQYF. The CDR3 DNA reads as TGTGCCAGCAGCTTCTTTGTGGGAGCGGGGGCCTACGAGCAGTACTTC. The gene calls are TRBV11-2 and TRBJ2-7, with 8 bases fitting TRBD2. Germline-derived CDR1 and CDR2 are SGHAT and FQNNGV. This CDR3 comprises 16 residues. The V gene end was trimmed by 3 bases and the J gene end by 2 bases; junction bases not matched to a gene: 9.

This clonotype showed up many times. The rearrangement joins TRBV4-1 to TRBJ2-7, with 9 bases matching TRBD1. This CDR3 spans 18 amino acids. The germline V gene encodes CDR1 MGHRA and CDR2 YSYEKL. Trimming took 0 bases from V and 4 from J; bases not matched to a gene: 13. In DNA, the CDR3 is TGCGCCAGCAGCCAAGATCCTCGGACAGGGGCCATGGGGTACGAGCAGTACTTC. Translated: CASSQDPRTGAMGYEQYF.

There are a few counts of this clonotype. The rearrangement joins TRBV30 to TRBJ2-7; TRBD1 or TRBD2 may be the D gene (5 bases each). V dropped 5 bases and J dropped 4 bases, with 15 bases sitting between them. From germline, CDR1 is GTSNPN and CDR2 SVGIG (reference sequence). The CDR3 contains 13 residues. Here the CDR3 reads CAWYPRDGYEQYF. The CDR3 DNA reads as TGTGCCTGGTATCCCCGGGACGGATACGAGCAGTACTTC.

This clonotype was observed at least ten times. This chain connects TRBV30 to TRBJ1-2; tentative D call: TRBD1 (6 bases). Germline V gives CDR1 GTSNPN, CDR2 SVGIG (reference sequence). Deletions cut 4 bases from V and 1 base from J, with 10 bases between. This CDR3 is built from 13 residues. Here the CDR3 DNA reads TGTGCCTGGAACAGGGAGGTTAACTATGGCTACACCTTC. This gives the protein CAWNREVNYGYTF. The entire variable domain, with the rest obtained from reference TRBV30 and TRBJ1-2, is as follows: SQTIHQWPATLVQPVGSPLSLECTVEGTSNPNLYWYRQAAGRGLQLLFYSVGIGQISSEVPQNLSASRPQDRQFILSSKKLLLSDSGFYLCAWNREVNYGYTFGSGTRLTVV.

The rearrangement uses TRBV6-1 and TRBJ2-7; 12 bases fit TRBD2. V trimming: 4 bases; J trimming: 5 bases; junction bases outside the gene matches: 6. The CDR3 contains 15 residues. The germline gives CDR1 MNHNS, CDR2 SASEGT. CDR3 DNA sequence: TGTGCCAGCAGTGGGACTAGCGGGACGTGGGACGAGCAGTACTTC. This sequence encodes CASSGTSGTWDEQYF.

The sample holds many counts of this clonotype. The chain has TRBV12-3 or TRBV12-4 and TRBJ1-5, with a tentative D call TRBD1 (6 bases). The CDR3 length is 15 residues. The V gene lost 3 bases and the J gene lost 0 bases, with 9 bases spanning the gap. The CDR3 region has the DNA TGTGCCAGCAGTTTGATAGGGGGTAGCAATCAGCCCCAGCATTTT. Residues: CASSLIGGSNQPQHF.

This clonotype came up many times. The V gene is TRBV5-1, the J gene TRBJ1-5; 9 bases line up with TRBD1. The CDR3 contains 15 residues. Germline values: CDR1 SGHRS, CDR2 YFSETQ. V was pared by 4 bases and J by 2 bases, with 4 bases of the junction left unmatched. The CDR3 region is CASSPDRGGNQPQHF. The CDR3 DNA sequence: TGCGCCAGCAGCCCGGACAGGGGAGGCAATCAGCCCCAGCATTTT.

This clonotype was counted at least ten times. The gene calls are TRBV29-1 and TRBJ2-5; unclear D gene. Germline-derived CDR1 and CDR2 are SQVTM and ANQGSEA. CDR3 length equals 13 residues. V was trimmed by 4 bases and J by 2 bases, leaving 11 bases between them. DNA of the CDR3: TGCAGCGTTGCCAGACGCCGGCAAGAGACCCAGTACTTC. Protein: CSVARRRQETQYF.

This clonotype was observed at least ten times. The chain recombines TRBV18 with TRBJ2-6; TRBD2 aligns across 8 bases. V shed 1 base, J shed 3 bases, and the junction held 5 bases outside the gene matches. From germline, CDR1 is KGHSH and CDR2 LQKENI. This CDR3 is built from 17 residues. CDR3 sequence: CASSPLFAGGGANVLTF. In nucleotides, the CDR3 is TGTGCCAGCTCACCACTATTCGCGGGAGGTGGGGCCAACGTCCTGACTTTC.

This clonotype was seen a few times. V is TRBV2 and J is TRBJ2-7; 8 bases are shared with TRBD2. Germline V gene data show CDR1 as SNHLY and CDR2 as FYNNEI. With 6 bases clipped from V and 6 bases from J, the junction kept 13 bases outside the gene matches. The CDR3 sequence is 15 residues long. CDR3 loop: CASRSGGLAWSEQYF. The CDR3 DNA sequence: TGTGCCAGCAGAAGCGGAGGACTAGCTTGGAGCGAGCAGTACTTC.

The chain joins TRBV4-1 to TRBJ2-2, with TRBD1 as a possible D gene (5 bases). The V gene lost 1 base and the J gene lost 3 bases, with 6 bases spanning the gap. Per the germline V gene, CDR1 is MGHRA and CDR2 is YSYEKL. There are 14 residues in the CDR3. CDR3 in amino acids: CASSQGRDTGELFF. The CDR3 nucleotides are TGCGCCAGCAGCCAAGGCAGGGACACCGGGGAGCTGTTTTTT.

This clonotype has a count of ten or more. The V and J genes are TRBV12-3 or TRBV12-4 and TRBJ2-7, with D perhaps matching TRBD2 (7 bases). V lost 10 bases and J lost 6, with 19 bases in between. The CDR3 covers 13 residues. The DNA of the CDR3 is TGTGCCACCGGAATAGGGGGGAGGGGCGAGCAGTACTTC. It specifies CATGIGGRGEQYF.

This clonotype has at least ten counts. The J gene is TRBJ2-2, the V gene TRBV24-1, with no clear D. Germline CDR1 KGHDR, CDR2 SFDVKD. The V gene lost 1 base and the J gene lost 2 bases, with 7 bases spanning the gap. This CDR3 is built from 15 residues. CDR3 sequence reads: CATSDLSRNTGELFF. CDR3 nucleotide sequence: TGTGCCACCAGTGATTTATCTCGCAACACCGGGGAGCTGTTTTTT.

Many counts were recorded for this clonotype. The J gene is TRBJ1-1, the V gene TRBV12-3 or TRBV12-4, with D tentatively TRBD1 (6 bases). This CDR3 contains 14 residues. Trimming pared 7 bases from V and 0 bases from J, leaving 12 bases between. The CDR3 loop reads CASILGQMNTEAFF. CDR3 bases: TGTGCCAGCATCCTAGGACAGATGAACACTGAAGCTTTCTTT.

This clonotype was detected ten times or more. The CDR3 coding sequence is TGTGCCAGCAGTTTATCGTGGCAGGGGGGTTACGAGCAGTACTTC. Its translation is CASSLSWQGGYEQYF. This chain connects TRBV27 to TRBJ2-7, with D perhaps TRBD1 (7 bases). This CDR3 region has 15 residues. Germline values: CDR1 MNHEY, CDR2 SMNVEV (reference sequence). V lost 0 bases, J lost 4 bases, and 13 bases lay in between.

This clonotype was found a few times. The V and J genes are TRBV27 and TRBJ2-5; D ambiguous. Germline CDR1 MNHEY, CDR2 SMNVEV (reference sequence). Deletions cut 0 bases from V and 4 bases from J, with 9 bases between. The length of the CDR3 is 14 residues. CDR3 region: CASSLSPLGETQYF. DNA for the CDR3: TGTGCCAGCAGTTTATCCCCGCTTGGAGAGACCCAGTACTTC.

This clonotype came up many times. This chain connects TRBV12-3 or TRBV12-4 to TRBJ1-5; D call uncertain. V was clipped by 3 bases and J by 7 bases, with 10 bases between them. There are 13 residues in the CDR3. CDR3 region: CASSFARAQPQHF. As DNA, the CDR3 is TGTGCCAGCAGTTTTGCCCGTGCACAGCCCCAGCATTTT.

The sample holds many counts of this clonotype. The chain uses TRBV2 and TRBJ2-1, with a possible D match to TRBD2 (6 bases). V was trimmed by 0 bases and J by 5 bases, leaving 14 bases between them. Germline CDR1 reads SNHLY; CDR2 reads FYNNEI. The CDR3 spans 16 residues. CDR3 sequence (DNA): TGTGCCAGCAGTGAAGCAGGTCGGAGGGTACACAATGAGCAGTTCTTC. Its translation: CASSEAGRRVHNEQFF.

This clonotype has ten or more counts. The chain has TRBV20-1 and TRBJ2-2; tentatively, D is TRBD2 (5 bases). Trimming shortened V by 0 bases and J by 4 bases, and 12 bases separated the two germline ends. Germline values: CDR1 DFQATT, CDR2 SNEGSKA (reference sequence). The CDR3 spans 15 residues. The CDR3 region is CSARESSRGTGELFF. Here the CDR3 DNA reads TGCAGTGCTAGAGAGAGCTCTCGGGGCACCGGGGAGCTGTTTTTT.

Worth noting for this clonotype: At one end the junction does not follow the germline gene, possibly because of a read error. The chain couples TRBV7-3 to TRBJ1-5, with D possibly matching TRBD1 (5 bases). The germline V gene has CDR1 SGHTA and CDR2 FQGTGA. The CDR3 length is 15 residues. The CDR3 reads CASSETAVWDQPQLF. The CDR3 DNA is TGTGCCAGCAGCGAGACAGCGGTTTGGGATCAGCCCCAGCTTTTT.

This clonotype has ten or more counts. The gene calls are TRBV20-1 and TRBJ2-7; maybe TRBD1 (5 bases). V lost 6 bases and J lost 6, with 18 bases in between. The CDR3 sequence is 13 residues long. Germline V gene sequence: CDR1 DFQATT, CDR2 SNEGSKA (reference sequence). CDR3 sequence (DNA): TGCAGTGCAACCCGACAGTCCCCCACCGAGCAGTACTTC. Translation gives CSATRQSPTEQYF.